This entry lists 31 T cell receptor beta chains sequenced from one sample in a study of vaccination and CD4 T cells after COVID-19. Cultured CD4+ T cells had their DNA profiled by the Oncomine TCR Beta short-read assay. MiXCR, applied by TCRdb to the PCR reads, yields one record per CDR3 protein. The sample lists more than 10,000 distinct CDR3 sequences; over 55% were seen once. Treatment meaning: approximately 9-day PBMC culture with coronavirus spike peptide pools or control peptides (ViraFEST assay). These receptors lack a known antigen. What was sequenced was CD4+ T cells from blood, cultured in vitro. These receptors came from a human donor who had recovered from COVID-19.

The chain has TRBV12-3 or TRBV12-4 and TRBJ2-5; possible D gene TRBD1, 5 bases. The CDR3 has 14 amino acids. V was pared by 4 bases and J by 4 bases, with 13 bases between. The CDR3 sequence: CASSSPGFGETQYF. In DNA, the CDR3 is TGTGCCAGCAGTTCACCAGGGTTCGGAGAGACCCAGTACTTC.

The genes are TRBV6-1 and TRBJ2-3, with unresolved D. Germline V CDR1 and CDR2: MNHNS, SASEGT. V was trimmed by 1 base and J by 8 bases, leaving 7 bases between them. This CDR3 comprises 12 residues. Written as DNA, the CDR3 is TGTGCCAGCAGTGAAGGGAGCGCTACGCAGTATTTT. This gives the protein CASSEGSATQYF.

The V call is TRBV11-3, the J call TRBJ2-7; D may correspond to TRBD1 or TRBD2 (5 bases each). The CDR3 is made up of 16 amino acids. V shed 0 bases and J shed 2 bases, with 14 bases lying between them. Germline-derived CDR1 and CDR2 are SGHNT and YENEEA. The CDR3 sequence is CASSLDALGAPYEQYF. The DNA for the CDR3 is TGTGCCAGCAGCTTAGATGCTCTCGGGGCCCCCTACGAGCAGTACTTC.

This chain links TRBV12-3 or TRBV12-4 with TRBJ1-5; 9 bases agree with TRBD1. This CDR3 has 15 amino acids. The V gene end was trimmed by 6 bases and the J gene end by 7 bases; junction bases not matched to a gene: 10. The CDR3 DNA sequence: TGTGCCAGCAGCAAACAGGGGGCAATGGGACAGCCCCAGCATTTT. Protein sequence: CASSKQGAMGQPQHF.

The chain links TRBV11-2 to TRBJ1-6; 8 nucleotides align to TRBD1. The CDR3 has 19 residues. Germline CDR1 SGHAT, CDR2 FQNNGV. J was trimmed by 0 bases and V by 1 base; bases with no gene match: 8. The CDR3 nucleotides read TGTGCCAGCAGCTTAGGGGGAACAGGGGGGAGCTCCTATAATTCACCCCTCCACTTT. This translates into CASSLGGTGGSSYNSPLHF.

CDR3 nucleotides: TGTGCCAGCAGCGCGACAGGGAGTGGTGGCTACACCTTC. As protein: CASSATGSGGYTF. The chain combines TRBV5-6 with TRBJ1-2; 7 bases line up with TRBD1. This CDR3 contains 13 residues. CDR1 is SGHDT and CDR2 is YYEEEE in the germline V gene. The ends lost 4 bases at V and 7 bases at J; junction bases unmatched: 7.

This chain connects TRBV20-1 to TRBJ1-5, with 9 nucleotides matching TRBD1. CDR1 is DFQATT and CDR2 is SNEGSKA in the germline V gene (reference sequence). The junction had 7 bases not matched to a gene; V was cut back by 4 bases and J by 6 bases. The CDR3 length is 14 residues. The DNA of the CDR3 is TGCAGTGCTACCGGGACAGGGAAAAGTCAGCCCCAGCATTTT. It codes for CSATGTGKSQPQHF.

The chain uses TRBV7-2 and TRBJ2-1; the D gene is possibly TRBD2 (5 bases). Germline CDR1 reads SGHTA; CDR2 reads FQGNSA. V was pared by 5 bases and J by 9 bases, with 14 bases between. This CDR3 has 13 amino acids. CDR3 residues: CASSASSSTEQFF. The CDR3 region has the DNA TGTGCCAGCAGCGCCTCCTCTAGCACTGAGCAGTTCTTC. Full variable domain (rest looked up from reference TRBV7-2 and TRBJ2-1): GAGVSQSPSNKVTEKGKDVELRCDPISGHTALYWYRQSLGQGLEFLIYFQGNSAPDKSGLPSDRFSAERTGGSVSTLTIQRTQQEDSAVYLCASSASSSTEQFFGPGTRLTVL.

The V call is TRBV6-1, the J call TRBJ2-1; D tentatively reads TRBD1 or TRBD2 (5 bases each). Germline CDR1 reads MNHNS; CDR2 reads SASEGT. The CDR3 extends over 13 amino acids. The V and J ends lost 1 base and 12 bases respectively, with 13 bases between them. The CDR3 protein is CASSEELGDGQFF. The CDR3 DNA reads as TGTGCCAGCAGTGAAGAACTAGGGGACGGGCAGTTCTTC.

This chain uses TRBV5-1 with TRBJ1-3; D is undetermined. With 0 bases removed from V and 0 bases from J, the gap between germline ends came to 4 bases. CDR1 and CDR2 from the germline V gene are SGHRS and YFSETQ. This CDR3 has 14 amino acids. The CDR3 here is CASSLDDSGNTIYF. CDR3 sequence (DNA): TGCGCCAGCAGCTTGGACGACTCTGGAAACACCATATATTTT.

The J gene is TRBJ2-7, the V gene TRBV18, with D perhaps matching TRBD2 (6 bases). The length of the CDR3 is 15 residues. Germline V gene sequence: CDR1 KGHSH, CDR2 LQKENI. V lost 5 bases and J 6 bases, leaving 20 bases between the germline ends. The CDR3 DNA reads TGTGCCAGCTCAGCGGGACCCCATGGATTGGCCGAGCAGTACTTC. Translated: CASSAGPHGLAEQYF.

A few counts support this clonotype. The CDR3 sequence is CASSSSVEAFF. The CDR3 nucleotides are TGTGCCAGCAGCTCATCAGTTGAAGCTTTCTTT. The gene calls are TRBV7-2 and TRBJ1-1; no firm D call. The length of the CDR3 is 11 residues. The V and J ends lost 4 bases and 7 bases respectively, with 7 bases between them. From germline, CDR1 is SGHTA and CDR2 FQGNSA.

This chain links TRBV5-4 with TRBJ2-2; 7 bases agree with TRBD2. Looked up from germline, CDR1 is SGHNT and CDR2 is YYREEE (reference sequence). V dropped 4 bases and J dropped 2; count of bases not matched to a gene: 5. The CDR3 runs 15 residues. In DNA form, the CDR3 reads TGTGCCAGCAGCCGTCGCGGGGGTAACACCGGGGAGCTGTTTTTT. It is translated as CASSRRGGNTGELFF. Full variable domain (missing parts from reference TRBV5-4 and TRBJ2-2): ETGVTQSPTHLIKTRGQQVTLRCSSQSGHNTVSWYQQALGQGPQFIFQYYREEENGRGNFPPRFSGLQFPNYSSELNVNALELDDSALYLCASSRRGGNTGELFFGEGSRLTVL.

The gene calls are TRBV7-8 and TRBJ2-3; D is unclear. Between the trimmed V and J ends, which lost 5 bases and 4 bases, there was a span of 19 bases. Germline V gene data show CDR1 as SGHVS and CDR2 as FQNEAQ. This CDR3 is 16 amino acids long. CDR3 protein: CASSPRALIAADTQYF. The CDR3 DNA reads TGTGCCAGCAGCCCTCGGGCCCTAATAGCTGCAGATACGCAGTATTTT.

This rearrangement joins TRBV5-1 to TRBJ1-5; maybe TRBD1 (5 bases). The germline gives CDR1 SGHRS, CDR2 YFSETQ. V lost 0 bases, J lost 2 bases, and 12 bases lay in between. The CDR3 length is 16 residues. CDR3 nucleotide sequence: TGCGCCAGCAGCTTGGAAGGGATAGGGGGCAATCAGCCCCAGCATTTT. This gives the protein CASSLEGIGGNQPQHF.

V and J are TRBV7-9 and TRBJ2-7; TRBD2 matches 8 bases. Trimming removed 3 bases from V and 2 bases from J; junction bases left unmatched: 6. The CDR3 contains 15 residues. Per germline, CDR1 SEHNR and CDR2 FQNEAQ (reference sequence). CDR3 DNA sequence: TGTGCCAGCAGCTTCGCGGGGGGTACGACCTACGAGCAGTACTTC. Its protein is CASSFAGGTTYEQYF.

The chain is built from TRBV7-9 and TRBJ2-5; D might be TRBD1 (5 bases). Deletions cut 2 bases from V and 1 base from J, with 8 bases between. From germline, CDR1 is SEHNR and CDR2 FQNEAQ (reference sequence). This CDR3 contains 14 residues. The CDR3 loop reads CASSLSGLQETQYF. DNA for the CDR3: TGTGCCAGCAGCTTATCAGGGCTCCAAGAGACCCAGTACTTC. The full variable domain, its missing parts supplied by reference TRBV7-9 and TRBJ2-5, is DTGVSQNPRHKITKRGQNVTFRCDPISEHNRLYWYRQTLGQGPEFLTYFQNEAQLEKSRLLSDRFSAERPKGSFSTLEIQRTEQGDSAMYLCASSLSGLQETQYFGPGTRLLVL.

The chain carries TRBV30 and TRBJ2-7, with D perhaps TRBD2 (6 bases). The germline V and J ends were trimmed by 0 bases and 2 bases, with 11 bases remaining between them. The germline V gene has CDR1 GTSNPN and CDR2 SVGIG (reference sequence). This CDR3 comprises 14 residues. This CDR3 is CAWSVGGRTYEQYF. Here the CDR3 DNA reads TGTGCCTGGAGTGTAGGAGGGAGGACCTACGAGCAGTACTTC.

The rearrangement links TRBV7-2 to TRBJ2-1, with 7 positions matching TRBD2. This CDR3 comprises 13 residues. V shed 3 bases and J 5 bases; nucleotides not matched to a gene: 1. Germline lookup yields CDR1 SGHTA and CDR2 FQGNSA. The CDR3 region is CASSFRGDNEQFF. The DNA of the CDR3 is TGTGCCAGCAGCTTCCGGGGGGACAATGAGCAGTTCTTC.

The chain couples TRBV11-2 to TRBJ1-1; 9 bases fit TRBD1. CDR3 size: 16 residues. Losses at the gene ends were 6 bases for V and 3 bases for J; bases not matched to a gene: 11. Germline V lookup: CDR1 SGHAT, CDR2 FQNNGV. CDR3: CASRPYRGRGDTEAFF. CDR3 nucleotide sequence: TGTGCCAGCAGGCCCTACAGGGGGCGCGGAGACACTGAAGCTTTCTTT.

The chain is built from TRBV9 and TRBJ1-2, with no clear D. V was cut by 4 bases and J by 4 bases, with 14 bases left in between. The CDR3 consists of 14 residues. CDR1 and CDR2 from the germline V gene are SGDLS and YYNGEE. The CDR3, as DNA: TGTGCCAGCAGCCCCCGGCTAGGGAGCTATGGCTACACCTTC. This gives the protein CASSPRLGSYGYTF.

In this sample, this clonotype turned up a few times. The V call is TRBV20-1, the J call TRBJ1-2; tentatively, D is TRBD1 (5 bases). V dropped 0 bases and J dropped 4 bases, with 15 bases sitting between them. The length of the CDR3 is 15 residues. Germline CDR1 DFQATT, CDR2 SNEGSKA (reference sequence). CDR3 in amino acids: CSARDISGTPYGYTF. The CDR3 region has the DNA TGCAGTGCTAGAGATATCTCTGGGACTCCCTATGGCTACACCTTC.

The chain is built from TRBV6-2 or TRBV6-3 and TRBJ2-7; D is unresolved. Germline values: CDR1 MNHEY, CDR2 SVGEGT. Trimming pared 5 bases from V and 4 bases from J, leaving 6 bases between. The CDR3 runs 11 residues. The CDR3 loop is CASSMGYEQYF. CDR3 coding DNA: TGTGCCAGCAGTATGGGATACGAGCAGTACTTC.

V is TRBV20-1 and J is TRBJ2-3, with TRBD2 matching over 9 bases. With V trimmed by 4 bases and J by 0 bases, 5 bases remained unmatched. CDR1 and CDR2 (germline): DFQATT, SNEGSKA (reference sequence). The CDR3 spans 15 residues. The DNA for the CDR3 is TGCAGTGCTACACAGACTAGCGGAAGCACAGATACGCAGTATTTT. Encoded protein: CSATQTSGSTDTQYF.

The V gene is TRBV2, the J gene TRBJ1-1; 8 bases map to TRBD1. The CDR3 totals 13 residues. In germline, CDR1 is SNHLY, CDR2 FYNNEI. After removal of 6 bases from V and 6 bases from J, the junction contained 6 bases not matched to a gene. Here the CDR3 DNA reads TGTGCCAGCAGCAAGACAGGGGACGCTGAAGCTTTCTTT. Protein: CASSKTGDAEAFF.

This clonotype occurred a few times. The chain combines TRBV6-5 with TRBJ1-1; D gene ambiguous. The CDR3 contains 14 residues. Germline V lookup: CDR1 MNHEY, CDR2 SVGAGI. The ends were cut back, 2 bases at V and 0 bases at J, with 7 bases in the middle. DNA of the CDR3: TGTGCCAGCAGTTACAGGCACTTGAACACTGAAGCTTTCTTT. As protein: CASSYRHLNTEAFF.

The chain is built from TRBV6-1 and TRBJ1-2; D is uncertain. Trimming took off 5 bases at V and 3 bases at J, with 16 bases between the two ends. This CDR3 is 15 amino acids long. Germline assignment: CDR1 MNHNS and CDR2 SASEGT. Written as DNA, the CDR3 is TGTGCCAGCAGTCCCGAGGAGGGCGGGTACTATGGCTACACCTTC. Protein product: CASSPEEGGYYGYTF.

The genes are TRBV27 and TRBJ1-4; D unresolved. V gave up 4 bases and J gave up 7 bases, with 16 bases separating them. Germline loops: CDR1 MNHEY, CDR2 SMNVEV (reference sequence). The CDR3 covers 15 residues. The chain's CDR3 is CASSSPASVGEKLFF. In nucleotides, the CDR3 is TGTGCCAGCAGTTCCCCGGCCAGTGTCGGTGAAAAACTGTTTTTT.

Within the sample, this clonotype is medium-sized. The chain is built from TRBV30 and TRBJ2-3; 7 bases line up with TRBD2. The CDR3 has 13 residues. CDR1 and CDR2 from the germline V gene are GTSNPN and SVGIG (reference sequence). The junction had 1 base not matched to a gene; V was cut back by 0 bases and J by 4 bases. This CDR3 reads CAWSVGGSDTQYF. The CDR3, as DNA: TGTGCCTGGAGTGTCGGGGGGTCAGATACGCAGTATTTT.

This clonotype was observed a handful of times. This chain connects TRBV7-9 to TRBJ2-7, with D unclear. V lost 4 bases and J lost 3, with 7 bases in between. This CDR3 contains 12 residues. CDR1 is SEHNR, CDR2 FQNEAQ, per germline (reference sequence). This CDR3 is CASSSKGYEQYF. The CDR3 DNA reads TGTGCCAGCAGCTCGAAGGGCTACGAGCAGTACTTC.

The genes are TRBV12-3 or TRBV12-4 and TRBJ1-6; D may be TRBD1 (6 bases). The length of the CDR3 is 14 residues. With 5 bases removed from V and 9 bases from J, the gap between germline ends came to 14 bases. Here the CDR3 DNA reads TGTGCCAGCAGTCCGGGGGGGCAGGGTTCACCCCTCCACTTT. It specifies CASSPGGQGSPLHF.